The entry below describes one T cell receptor (beta chain). Its antigen remains unidentified. Per-base quality was not reported, and no clone a single base away is much larger than it. Whole blood was collected in K2EDTA tubes by collaborating institutions according to the institutions' own protocols. For TCRbeta analysis, collaborator samples were shipped as frozen whole blood, as isolated PBMCs, or as DNA extracted from either sample type. Between the V and J ends, shortened by 2 bases and 9 bases respectively, the junction contains 14 bases. In the germline V gene (reference sequence), CDR1 corresponds to PRHDT and CDR2 to FYEKMQ. Spanning cysteine to phenylalanine, the CDR3 consists of 14 amino acids. The entry retains the CDR3 DNA only, 42 bases that are in frame from base 1. The record originates from a study of blood T cell repertoires in COVID-19 (dated by TCRdb to about 2020). Study-level background: The collaborator samples originated in the United States, Italy and Spain and spanned the acute and convalescent phases of COVID-19. The material from the prospective study consisted of cDNA or gDNA derived from T cells, B-cell-depleted T cells, or PBMCs. Sample metadata almost always included a de-identified subject ID, COVID-19 status, age in years and sex. Where available, HLA class I and class II types were obtained from metadata supplied by the sample provider rather than from assay-based typing. The dataset comprised deeply sampled blood TCRbeta repertoires from subjects exposed to, actively infected with, or recovered from COVID-19. The samples were drawn from two sources: the first 160 participants of the ongoing ImmuneRACE study, and 1,200 or so subjects contributed by 6 global collaborators. The repertoires were made available in a free public database intended to serve as a resource for research on the immune response to SARS-CoV-2.

Here is what the overall study found, with its caveats: How much clinical and demographic metadata was included differed by source and by participant, and the metadata was provided uncurated.

TCRbeta CDR3 regions were amplified from genomic DNA by means of the immunoSEQ Assay, a bias-controlled multiplex PCR. On the authors' methods: Within the assay, amplification of reference gene primers was used to estimate how many nucleated cells each sample contained. To quantify the absolute abundance of each unique TCRbeta CDR3 rearrangement, sequence reads were collapsed and filtered. Productive Simpson clonality was computed per sample as the square root of Simpson's diversity index over productive rearrangements. Sourced from immuneACCESS, this table was stored by TCRdb with only in-frame sequences that have V and J called. A share of the clones is absent; for the studies checked, an unresolved V gene accounts for under half, and the remainder has no known explanation. Clone size and V and J calls were adopted from that table, with D and trimming inferred from the DNA. The sample contains approximately 120,000 clones, approximately 88% of them found a single time. Approximately 8% of the sample is in the top ten clones.

The source material was peripheral blood. The sequence links TRBV13 to TRBJ2-1, with TRBD2 perhaps the D gene, on 6 matching bases. The clonotype comes from a man between 50 and 59 years old with acute or convalescent COVID-19. The CDR3 loop reads CASSLWEAGSEQFF. The nucleotide sequence reads TGTGCCAGCAGCTTATGGGAGGCGGGTAGTGAGCAGTTCTTC.